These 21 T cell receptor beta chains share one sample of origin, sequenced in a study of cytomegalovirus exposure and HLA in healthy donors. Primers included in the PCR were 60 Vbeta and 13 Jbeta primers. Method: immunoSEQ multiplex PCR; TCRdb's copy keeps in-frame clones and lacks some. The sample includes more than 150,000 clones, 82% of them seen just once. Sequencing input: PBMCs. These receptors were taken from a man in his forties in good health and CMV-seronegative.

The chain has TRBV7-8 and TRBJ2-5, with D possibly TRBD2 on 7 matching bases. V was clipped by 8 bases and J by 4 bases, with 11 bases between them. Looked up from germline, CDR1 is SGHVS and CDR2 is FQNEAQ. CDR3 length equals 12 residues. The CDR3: CASAGASETQYF. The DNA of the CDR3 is TGTGCCAGCGCGGGGGCGTCAGAGACCCAGTACTTC.

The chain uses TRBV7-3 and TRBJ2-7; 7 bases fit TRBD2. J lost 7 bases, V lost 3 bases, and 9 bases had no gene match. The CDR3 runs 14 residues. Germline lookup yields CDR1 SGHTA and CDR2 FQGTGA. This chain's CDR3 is CASSFASGAGEQYF. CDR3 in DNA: TGTGCCAGCAGCTTCGCGAGCGGGGCGGGGGAGCAGTACTTC. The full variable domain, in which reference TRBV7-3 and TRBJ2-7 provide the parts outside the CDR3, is GAGVSQTPSNKVTEKGKYVELRCDPISGHTALYWYRQSLGQGPEFLIYFQGTGAADDSGLPNDRFFAVRPEGSVSTLKIQRTERGDSAVYLCASSFASGAGEQYFGPGTRLTVT.

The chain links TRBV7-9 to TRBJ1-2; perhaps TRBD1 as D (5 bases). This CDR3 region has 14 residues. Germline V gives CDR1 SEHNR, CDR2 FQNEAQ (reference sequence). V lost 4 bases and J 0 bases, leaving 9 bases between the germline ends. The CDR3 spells CASSSTASNYGYTF. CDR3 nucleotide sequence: TGTGCCAGCAGCTCGACAGCTTCTAACTATGGCTACACCTTC.

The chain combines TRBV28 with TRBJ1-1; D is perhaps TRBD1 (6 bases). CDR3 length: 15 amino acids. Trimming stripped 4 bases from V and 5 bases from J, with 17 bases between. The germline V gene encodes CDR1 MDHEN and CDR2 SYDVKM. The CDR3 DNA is TGTGCCAGCAGTTCCCAGGGGCTTATGGGGACTGAAGCTTTCTTT. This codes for CASSSQGLMGTEAFF.

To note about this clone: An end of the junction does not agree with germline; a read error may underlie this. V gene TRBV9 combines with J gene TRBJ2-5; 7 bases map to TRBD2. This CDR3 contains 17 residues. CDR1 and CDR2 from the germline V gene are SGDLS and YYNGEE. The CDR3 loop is CASSVGGGLPAREAQYF. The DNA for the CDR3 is TGTGCCAGCAGCGTAGGGGGAGGGCTCCCAGCAAGAGAGGCCCAGTACTTC.

The CDR3 is CASSVGASGRTDTQYF. The CDR3 bases are TGTGCCAGCAGCGTAGGAGCTAGCGGGCGCACAGATACGCAGTATTTT. The rearrangement uses TRBV9 and TRBJ2-3; 8 bases map to TRBD2. The junction had 4 bases not matched to a gene; V was cut back by 0 bases and J by 1 base. Germline CDR1 is SGDLS and CDR2 is YYNGEE. The CDR3 is made up of 16 amino acids.

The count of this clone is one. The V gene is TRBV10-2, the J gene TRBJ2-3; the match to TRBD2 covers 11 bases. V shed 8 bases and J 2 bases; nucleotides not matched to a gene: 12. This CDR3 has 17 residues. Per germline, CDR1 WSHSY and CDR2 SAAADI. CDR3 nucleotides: TGCGCCAGCCGGGGCCAGGCTAGCGGGGGGTTCACAGATACGCAGTATTTT. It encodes CASRGQASGGFTDTQYF.

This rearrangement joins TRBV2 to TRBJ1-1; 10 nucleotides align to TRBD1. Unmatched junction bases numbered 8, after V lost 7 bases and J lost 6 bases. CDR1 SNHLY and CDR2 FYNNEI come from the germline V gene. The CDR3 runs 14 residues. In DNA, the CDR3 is TGTGCCAGCATTAGACAGGGGGCAGTGGCTGAAGCTTTCTTT. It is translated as CASIRQGAVAEAFF.

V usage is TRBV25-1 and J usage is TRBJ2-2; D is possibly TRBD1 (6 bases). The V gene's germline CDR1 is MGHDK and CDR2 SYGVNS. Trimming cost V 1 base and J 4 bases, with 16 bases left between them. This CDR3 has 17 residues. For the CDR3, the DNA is TGTGCCAGCAGTGAATTGGGTGGGGGCCCGGCCACCGGGGAGCTGTTTTTT. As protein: CASSELGGGPATGELFF. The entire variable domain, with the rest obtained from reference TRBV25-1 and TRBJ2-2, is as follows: EADIYQTPRYLVIGTGKKITLECSQTMGHDKMYWYQQDPGMELHLIHYSYGVNSTEKGDLSSESTVSRIRTEHFPLTLESARPSHTSQYLCASSELGGGPATGELFFGEGSRLTVL.

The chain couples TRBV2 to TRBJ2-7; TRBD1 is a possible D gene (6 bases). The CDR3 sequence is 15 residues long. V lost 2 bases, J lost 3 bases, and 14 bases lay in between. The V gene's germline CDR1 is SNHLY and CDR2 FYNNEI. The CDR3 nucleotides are TGTGCCAGCAGTGAATTAGGGACATTGAACTACGAGCAGTACTTC. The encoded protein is CASSELGTLNYEQYF.

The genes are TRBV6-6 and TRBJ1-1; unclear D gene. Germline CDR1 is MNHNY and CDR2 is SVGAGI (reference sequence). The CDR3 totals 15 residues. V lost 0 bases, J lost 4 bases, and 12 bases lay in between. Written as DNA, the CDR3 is TGTGCCAGCAGTTACTCGTCGGGGTTGGGCACTGAAGCTTTCTTT. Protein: CASSYSSGLGTEAFF.

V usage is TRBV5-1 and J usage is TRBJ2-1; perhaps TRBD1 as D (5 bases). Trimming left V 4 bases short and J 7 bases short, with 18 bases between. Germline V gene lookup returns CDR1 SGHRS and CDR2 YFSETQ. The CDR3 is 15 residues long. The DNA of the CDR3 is TGCGCCAGCAGCGACCAGGGTCTTCCGGAAAATGAGCAGTTCTTC. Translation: CASSDQGLPENEQFF.

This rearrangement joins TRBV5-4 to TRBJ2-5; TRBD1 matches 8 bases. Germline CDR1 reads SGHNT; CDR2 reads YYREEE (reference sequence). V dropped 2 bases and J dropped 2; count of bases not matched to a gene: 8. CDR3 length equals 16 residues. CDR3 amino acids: CASSFGQGFLQETQYF. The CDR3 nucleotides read TGTGCCAGCAGCTTCGGACAGGGCTTTTTACAAGAGACCCAGTACTTC.

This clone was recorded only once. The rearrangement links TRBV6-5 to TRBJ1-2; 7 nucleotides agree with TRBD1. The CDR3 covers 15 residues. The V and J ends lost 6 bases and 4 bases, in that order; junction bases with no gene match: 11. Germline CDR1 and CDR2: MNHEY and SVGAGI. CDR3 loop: CASRRPGTVIYGYTF. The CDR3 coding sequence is TGTGCCAGCAGGCGACCCGGGACAGTGATCTATGGCTACACCTTC.

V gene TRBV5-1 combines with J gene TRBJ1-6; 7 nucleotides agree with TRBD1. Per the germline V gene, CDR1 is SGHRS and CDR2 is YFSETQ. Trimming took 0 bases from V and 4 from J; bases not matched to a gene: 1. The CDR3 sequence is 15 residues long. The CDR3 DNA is TGCGCCAGCAGCTTGGGGACAGGATATAATTCACCCCTCCACTTT. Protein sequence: CASSLGTGYNSPLHF.

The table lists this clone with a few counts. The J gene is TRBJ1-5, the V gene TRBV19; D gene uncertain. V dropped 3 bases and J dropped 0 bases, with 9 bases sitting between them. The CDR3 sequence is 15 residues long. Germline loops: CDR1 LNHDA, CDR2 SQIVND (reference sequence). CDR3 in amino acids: CASSIQRNSNQPQHF. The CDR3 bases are TGTGCCAGTAGTATCCAGCGAAATAGCAATCAGCCCCAGCATTTT. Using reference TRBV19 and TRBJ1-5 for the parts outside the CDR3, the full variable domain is DGGITQSPKYLFRKEGQNVTLSCEQNLNHDAMYWYRQDPGQGLRLIYYSQIVNDFQKGDIAEGYSVSREKKESFPLTVTSAQKNPTAFYLCASSIQRNSNQPQHFGDGTRLSIL.

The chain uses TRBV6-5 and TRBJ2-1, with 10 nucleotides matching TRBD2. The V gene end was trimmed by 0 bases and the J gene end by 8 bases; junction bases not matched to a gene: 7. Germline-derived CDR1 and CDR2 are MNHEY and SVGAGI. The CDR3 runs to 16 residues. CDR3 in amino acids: CASSYSGLAREHEQFF. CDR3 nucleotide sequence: TGTGCCAGCAGTTACTCGGGACTAGCGCGAGAGCATGAGCAGTTCTTC.

The CDR3 region is CASSFDRGPYNEQFF. For the CDR3, the DNA is TGTGCCAGCAGCTTCGACAGGGGGCCCTACAATGAGCAGTTCTTC. The chain recombines TRBV6-5 with TRBJ2-1, with 10 bases aligning to TRBD1. CDR1 and CDR2 from the germline V gene are MNHEY and SVGAGI. There are 15 residues in the CDR3. Unmatched junction bases numbered 4, after V lost 6 bases and J lost 2 bases.

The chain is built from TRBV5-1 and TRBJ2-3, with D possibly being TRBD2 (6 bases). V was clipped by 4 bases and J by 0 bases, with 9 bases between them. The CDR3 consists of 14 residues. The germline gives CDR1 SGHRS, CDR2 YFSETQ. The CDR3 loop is CASSVGTSTDTQYF. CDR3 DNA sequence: TGCGCCAGCAGCGTTGGGACTAGCACAGATACGCAGTATTTT.

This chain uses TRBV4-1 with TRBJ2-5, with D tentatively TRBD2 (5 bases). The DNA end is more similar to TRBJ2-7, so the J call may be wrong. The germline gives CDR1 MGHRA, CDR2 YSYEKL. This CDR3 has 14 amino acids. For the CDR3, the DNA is TGCGCCAGCAGCCAAGCACTAGGTTCCTACGAGCAGTACTTC. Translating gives CASSQALGSYEQYF.

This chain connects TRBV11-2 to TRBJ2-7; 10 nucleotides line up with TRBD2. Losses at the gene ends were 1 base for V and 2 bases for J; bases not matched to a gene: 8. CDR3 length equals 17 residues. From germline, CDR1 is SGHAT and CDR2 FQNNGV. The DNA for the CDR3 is TGTGCCAGCAGCTTAGCGGCTGGGACTAGCGTCCCCTACGAGCAGTACTTC. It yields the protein CASSLAAGTSVPYEQYF.